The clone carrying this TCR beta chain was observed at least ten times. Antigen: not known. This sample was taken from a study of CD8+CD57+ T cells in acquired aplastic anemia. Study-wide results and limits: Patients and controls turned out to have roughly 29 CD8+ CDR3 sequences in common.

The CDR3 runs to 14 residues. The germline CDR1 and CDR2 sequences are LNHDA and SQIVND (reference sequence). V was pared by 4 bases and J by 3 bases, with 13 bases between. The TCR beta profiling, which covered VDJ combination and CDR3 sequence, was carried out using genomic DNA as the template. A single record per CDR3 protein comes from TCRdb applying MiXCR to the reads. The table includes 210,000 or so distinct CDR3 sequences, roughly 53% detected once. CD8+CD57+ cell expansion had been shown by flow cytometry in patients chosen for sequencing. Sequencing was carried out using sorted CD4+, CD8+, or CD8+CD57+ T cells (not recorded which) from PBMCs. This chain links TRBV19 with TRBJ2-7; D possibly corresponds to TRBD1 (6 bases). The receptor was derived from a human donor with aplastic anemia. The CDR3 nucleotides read TGTGCCAGTAGTACCTCCAGGGGCAACTACGAGCAGTACTTC. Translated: CASSTSRGNYEQYF.